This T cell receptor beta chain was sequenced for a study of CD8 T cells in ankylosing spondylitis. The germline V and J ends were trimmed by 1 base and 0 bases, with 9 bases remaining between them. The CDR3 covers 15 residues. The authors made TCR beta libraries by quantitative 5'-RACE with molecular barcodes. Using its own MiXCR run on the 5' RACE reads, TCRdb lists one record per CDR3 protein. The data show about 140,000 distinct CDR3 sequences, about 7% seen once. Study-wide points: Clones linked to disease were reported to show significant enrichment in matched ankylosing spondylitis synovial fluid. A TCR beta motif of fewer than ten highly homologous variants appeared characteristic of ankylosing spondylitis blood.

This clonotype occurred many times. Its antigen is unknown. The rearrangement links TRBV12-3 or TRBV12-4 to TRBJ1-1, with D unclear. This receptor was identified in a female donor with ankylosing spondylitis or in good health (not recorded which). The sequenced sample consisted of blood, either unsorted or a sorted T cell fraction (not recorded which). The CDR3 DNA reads TGTGCCAGCAGTTTAGGGCCAGGAATGAACACTGAAGCTTTCTTT. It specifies CASSLGPGMNTEAFF.